This record covers a single T cell receptor (beta chain). The antigen is undetermined. The data are from a study of identical twins. Regarding the study as a whole: With abundant cord blood beta clonotypes, insertions were fewer; memory repertoires showed no such pattern. Cross-sectional statistical analysis, not tracking of the same donors, underpinned the conclusions. Beta out-of-frame sequences showed weaker excess sharing between twins.

V was clipped by 1 base and J by 4 bases, with 9 bases between them. The CDR3 extends over 14 amino acids. Germline V gives CDR1 SNHLY, CDR2 FYNNEI. TCRdb used MiXCR to reprocess the 5' RACE reads, holding one entry per CDR3 protein. There are about 660,000 distinct CDR3 sequences in the sample; more than 6.5% occur only once, and roughly 0.9% lies in the top ten. This sample also appeared in a second study, on yellow fever vaccine responses in identical twins. This second report adds: Reportedly, twins showed a vaccine T cell response that looked partly convergent and partly personalized.

Input material: PBMCs. The TCR comes from a woman aged 18 to 35 in good health. The chain links TRBV2 to TRBJ2-3; D remains unclear. CDR3 in amino acids: CASSEELRPDTQYF. For the CDR3, the DNA is TGTGCCAGCAGTGAAGAGCTTAGGCCAGATACGCAGTATTTT.